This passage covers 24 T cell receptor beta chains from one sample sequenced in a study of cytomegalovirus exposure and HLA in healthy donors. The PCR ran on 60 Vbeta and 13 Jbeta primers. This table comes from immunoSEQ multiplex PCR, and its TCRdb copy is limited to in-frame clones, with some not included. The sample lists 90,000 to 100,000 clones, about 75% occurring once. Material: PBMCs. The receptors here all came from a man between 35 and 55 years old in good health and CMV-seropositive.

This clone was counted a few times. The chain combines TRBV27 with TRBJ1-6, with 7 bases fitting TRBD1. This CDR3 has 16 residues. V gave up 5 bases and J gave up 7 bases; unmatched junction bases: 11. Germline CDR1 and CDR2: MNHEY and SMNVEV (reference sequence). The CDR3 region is CASSPTYGTANSPLHF. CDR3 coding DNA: TGTGCCAGCAGTCCCACGTACGGGACAGCCAATTCACCCCTCCACTTT.

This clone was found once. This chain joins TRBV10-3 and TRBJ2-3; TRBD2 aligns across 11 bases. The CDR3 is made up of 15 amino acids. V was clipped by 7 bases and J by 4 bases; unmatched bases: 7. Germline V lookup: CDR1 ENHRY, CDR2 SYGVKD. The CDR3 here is CAIKGGLAGADTQYF. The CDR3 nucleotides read TGTGCCATCAAAGGAGGACTAGCGGGCGCAGATACGCAGTATTTT.

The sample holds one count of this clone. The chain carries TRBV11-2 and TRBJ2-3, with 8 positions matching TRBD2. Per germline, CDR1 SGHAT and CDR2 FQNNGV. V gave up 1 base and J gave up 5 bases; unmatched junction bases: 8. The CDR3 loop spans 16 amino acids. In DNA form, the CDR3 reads TGTGCCAGCAGCTTAGGTGCCGGGAGGGCCATAGATACGCAGTATTTT. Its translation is CASSLGAGRAIDTQYF.

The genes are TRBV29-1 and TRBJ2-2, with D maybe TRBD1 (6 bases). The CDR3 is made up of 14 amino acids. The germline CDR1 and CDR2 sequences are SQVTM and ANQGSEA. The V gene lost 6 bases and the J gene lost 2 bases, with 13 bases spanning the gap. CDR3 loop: CSVAKGHNTGELFF. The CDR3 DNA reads TGCAGCGTAGCAAAGGGACACAACACCGGGGAGCTGTTTTTT.

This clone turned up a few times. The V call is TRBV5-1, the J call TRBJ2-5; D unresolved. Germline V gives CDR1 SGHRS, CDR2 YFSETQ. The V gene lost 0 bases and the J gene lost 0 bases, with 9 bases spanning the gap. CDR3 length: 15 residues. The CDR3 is CASSLVGTNQETQYF. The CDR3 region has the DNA TGCGCCAGCAGCTTGGTTGGCACCAACCAAGAGACCCAGTACTTC.

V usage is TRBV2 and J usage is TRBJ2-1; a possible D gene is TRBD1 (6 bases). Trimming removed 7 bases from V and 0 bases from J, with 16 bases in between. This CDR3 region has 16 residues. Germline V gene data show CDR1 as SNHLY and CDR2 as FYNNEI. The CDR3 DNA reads TGTGCCAGCACCCTGGACAGCCTAGGCTCCTACAATGAGCAGTTCTTC. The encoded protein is CASTLDSLGSYNEQFF.

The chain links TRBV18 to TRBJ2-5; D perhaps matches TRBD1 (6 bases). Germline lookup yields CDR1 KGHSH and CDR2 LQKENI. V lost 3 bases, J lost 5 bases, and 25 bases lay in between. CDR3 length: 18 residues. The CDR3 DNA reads TGTGCCAGCTCACCGCTCCAGATCCAGGGGCCGGGCGGGGAGACCCAGTACTTC. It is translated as CASSPLQIQGPGGETQYF.

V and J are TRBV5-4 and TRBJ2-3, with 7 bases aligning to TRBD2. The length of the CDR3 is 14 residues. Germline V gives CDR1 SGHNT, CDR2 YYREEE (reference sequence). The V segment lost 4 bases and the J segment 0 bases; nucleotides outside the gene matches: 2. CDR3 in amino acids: CASSRAGSTDTQYF. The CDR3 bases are TGTGCCAGCAGCCGAGCGGGGAGCACAGATACGCAGTATTTT.

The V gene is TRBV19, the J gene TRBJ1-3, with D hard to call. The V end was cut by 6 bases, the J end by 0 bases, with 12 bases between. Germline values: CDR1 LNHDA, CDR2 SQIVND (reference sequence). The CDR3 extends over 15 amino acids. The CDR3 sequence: CASSEGGVSGNTIYF. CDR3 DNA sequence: TGTGCCAGTAGCGAAGGAGGCGTCTCTGGAAACACCATATATTTT.

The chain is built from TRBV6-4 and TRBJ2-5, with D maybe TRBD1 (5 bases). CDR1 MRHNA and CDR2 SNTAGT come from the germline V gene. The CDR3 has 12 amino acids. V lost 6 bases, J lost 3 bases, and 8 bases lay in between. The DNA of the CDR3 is TGTGCCAGCAGGAAGGGGAAAGAGACCCAGTACTTC. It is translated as CASRKGKETQYF.

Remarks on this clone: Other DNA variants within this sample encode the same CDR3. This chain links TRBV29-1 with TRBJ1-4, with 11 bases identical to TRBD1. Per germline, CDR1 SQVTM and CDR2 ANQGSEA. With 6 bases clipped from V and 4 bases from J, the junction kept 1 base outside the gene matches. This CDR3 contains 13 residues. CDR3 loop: CSVGTGGNEKLFF. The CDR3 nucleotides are TGCAGCGTGGGGACAGGGGGTAATGAAAAACTGTTTTTT.

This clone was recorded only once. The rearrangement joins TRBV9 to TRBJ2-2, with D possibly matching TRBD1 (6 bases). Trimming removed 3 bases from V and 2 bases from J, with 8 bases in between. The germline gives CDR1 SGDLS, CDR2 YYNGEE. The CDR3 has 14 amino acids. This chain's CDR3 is CASSAGVNTGELFF. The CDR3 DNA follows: TGTGCCAGCAGCGCAGGGGTAAACACCGGGGAGCTGTTTTTT.

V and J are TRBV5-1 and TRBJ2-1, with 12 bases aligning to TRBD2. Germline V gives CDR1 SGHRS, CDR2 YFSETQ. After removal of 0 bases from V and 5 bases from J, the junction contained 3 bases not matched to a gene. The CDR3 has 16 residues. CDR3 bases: TGCGCCAGCAGCTTGGAGTGGACTAGCGGGGACAATGAGCAGTTCTTC. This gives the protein CASSLEWTSGDNEQFF.

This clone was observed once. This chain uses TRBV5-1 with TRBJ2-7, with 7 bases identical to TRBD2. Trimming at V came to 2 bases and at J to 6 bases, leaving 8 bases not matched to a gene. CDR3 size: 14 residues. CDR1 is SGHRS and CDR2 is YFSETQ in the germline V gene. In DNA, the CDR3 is TGCGCCAGCAGCTTAACCGCGGGAGAGGGCGAGCAGTACTTC. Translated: CASSLTAGEGEQYF.

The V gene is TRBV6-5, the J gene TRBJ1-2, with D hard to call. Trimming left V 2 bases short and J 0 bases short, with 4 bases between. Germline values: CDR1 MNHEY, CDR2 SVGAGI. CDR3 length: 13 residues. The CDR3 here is CASSYDTNYGYTF. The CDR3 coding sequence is TGTGCCAGCAGTTACGACACTAACTATGGCTACACCTTC.

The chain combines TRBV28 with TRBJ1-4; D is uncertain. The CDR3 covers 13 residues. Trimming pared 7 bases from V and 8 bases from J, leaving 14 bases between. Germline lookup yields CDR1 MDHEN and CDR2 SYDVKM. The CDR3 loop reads CASMELREEKLFF. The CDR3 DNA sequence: TGTGCCAGCATGGAACTCCGGGAAGAAAAACTGTTTTTT.

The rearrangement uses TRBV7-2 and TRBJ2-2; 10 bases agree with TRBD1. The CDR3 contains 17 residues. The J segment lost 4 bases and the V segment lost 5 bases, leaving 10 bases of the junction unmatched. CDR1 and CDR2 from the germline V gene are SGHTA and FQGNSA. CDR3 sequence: CASSSDRGLLFTGELFF. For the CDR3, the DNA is TGTGCCAGCAGCAGCGACAGGGGGCTATTGTTCACCGGGGAGCTGTTTTTT.

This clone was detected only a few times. CDR3 in DNA: TGTGCCAGCAGCTCCGACAGGAGGCGATCGACCGGGGAGCTGTTTTTT. It translates to CASSSDRRRSTGELFF. The rearrangement uses TRBV5-4 and TRBJ2-2, with a weak D call TRBD1 (6 bases). The CDR3 is 16 residues long. Germline values: CDR1 SGHNT, CDR2 YYREEE (reference sequence). Trimming took 3 bases from V and 5 from J, leaving 17 bases between them.

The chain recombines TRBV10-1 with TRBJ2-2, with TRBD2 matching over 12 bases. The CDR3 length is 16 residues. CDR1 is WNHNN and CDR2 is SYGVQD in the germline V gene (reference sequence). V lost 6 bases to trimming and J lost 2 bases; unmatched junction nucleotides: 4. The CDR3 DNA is TGCGCCAGCAGAGGACTAGCGGGGCAAAACACCGGGGAGCTGTTTTTT. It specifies CASRGLAGQNTGELFF.

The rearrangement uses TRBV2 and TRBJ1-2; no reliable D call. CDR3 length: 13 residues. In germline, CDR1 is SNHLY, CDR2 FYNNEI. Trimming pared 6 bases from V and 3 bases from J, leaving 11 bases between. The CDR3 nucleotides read TGTGCCAGCAGGCCCGAGCCCTACTATGGCTACACCTTC. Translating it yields CASRPEPYYGYTF.

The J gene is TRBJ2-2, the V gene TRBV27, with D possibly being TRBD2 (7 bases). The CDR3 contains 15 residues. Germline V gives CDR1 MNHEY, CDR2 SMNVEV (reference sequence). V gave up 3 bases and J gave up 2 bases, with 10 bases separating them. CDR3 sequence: CASSLRGRNTGELFF. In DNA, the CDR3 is TGTGCCAGCAGTTTGCGGGGGCGCAACACCGGGGAGCTGTTTTTT.

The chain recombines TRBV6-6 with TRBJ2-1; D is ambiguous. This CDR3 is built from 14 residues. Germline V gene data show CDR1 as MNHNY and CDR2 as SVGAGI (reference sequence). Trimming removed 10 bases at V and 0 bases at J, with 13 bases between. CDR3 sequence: CATEEQTSYNEQFF. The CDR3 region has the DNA TGTGCCACCGAAGAACAAACCTCCTACAATGAGCAGTTCTTC.

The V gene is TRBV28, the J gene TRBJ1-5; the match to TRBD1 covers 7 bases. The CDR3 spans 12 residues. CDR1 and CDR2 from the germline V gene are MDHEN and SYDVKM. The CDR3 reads CATRGSNQPQHF. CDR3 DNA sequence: TGTGCGACCAGGGGGAGCAATCAGCCCCAGCATTTT.

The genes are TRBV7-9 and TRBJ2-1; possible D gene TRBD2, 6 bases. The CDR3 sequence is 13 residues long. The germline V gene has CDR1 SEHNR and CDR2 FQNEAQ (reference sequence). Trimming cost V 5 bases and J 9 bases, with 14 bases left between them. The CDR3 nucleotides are TGTGCCAGCAGCAAATCGGGAGAGGTTGAGCAGTTCTTC. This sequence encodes CASSKSGEVEQFF.